This entry is about one TCR beta chain. The antigen is undetermined. The PCR ran on 60 Vbeta and 13 Jbeta primers. The assay was immunoSEQ multiplex PCR, and TCRdb's table has in-frame clones only and misses some. The sample lists tens of thousands of clones, around 77% occurring once. The V gene's germline CDR1 is SGHVS and CDR2 FNYEAQ. Between the trimmed V and J ends, which lost 5 bases and 0 bases, there was a span of 13 bases. There are 15 residues in the CDR3. The sample originates from a study of cytomegalovirus exposure and HLA in healthy donors. Across the study: Caucasian-associated ancestry cluster membership applied to 75% to 85% of nearly 400 genotyped donors.

Findings and limits, study-wide: Altogether, some 170 TCR beta chains were recorded as cytomegalovirus-associated. Earlier analysis looked at TCR beta V segments, and most were productive about 87% or about 30% of the time.

Donors showed nominal health when sampled, although they likely had unrecorded immune exposures. This TCR came from a young man in good health and CMV-seronegative. The rearrangement links TRBV7-6 to TRBJ1-2, with D unclear. The sample was PBMCs. The CDR3 reads CASSPLGETNYGYTF. Written as DNA, the CDR3 is TGTGCCAGCAGCCCCCTAGGAGAAACTAACTATGGCTACACCTTC.